The TCR beta chain described here comes from a study of radiotherapy plus CTLA-4 blockade in lung cancer. Assay: immunoSEQ multiplex PCR; the TCRdb copy retains only in-frame clones and omits some. The sample comprises 70,000 to 95,000 clones, about 87% of which are singletons, and approximately 15% rests with the top ten. Here the sequenced sample was peripheral blood, taken from a patient treated with radiotherapy plus ipilimumab. This clonotype was sampled from a human donor with non-small cell lung cancer that progressed on radiotherapy plus ipilimumab.

Written as DNA, the CDR3 is TGTGCCAGCAGCTCTGGACTAGCGGCCCGGGATACGCAGTATTTT. Translating it yields CASSSGLAARDTQYF. The chain joins TRBV5-6 to TRBJ2-3; 10 nucleotides align to TRBD2. Germline CDR1 SGHDT, CDR2 YYEEEE. The CDR3 has 15 residues. V lost 3 bases and J lost 6; bases outside the gene matches: 7.